Listed below are T cell receptor beta chains from one sample, sequenced in a study of early T cells in non-severe SARS-CoV-2 infection. TCRdb processed the 5' RACE reads anew with MiXCR; each CDR3 protein has one entry. The sample holds around 50,000 distinct CDR3 sequences, roughly 4% seen once. Material for sequencing was whole blood. Receptor source: an adult who was a healthcare worker with PCR-confirmed SARS-CoV-2 infection or an uninfected control (not recorded which). Both conserved end residues are part of each CDR3. The order of the fields is V gene, D gene, J gene, CDR3 protein. The D gene is left open where the match is weak.

TRBV18	TRBD1	TRBJ1-2	CASSPGQGAFGYTF
TRBV11-2	TRBD2	TRBJ2-2	CASVGAGGPGTGELFF
TRBV30	NA	TRBJ2-2	CASSWAGPGPGELFF
TRBV25-1	NA	TRBJ2-3	CASSELTDTQYF
TRBV27	TRBD1	TRBJ2-2	CASSSGTVSNTGELFF
TRBV5-1	TRBD2	TRBJ2-5	CASSFEGRAETQYF
TRBV7-2	NA	TRBJ2-3	CASSLPTDTQYF
TRBV29-1	NA	TRBJ2-7	CSVVEGDYEQYF
TRBV5-5	NA	TRBJ2-2	CASSTRGGGDTGELFF
TRBV7-3	NA	TRBJ2-1	CASSFSRLNNEQFF
TRBV10-1	NA	TRBJ2-7	CASSASGTFEQYF
TRBV18	TRBD1	TRBJ1-1	CASSRGQARTNTEAFF
TRBV20-1	NA	TRBJ1-4	CSARHGWEKLFF
TRBV9	TRBD2	TRBJ2-1	CASSPAGESYNEQFF
TRBV5-1	TRBD2	TRBJ2-3	CASSVSSGAGGTQYF
TRBV19	NA	TRBJ1-5	CASCNREGMPQHF
TRBV6-2/TRBV6-3	TRBD1	TRBJ2-3	CASSYSTGATDTQYF
TRBV3-1	NA	TRBJ2-3	CASSAGSGRTDTQYF
TRBV12-3/TRBV12-4	NA	TRBJ1-4	CASSRARQEKLFF
TRBV30	NA	TRBJ1-6	CAWSVGVNSPLHF
TRBV20-1	TRBD1	TRBJ2-2	CSASPGQFGTGELFF
TRBV7-3	TRBD2	TRBJ2-1	CASSFSGDRFF
TRBV3-1	NA	TRBJ2-1	CASSQDTAGYNEQFF
TRBV4-2	NA	TRBJ2-7	CASSQDVRGSYEQYF
TRBV24-1	NA	TRBJ2-2	CATSEGSGTGELFF
TRBV19	NA	TRBJ2-7	CASRKPGTPSYEQYF
TRBV12-3/TRBV12-4	NA	TRBJ1-5	CASSSDGDRPQHF
TRBV5-8	NA	TRBJ2-7	CASSFLILNTYEQYF
TRBV7-9	TRBD1	TRBJ1-2	CASSPNPLGQGAAGYTF
TRBV20-1	TRBD1	TRBJ1-5	CSARRGTGDQPQHF